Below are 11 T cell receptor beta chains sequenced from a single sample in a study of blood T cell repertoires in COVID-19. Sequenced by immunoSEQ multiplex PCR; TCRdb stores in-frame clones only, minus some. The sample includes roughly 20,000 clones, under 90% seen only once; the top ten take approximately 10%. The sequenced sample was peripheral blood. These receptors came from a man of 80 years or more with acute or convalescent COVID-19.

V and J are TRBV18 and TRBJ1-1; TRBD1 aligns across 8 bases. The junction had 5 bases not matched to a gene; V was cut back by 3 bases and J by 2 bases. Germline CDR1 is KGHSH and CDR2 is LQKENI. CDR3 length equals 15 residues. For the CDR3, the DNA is TGTGCCAGCTCACCTGGGACAGGAGACAACACTGAAGCTTTCTTT. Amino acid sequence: CASSPGTGDNTEAFF. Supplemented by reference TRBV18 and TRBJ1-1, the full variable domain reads NAGVMQNPRHLVRRRGQEARLRCSPMKGHSHVYWYRQLPEEGLKFMVYLQKENIIDESGMPKERFSAEFPKEGPSILRIQQVVRGDSAAYFCASSPGTGDNTEAFFGQGTRLTVV.

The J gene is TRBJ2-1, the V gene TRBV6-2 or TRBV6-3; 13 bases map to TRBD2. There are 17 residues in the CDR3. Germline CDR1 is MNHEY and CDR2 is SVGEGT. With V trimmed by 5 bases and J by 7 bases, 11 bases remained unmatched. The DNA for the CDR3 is TGTGCCAGCAGTAACCAAGGACTAGCGGGGGTCGGGAATGAGCAGTTCTTC. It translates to CASSNQGLAGVGNEQFF.

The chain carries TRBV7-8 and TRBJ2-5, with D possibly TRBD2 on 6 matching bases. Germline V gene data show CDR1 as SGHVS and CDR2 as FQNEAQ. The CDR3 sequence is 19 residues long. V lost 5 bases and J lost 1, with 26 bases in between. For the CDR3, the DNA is TGTGCCAGCAGCCTCTCTTGGTCAGTGCGAGCGGGCCCCCAAGAGACCCAGTACTTC. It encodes CASSLSWSVRAGPQETQYF.

The CDR3 protein is CASSPGGSTIVAQYF. The CDR3 nucleotides read TGTGCCAGCAGCCCCGGGGGGTCGACTATCGTGGCCCAGTACTTC. The chain recombines TRBV5-4 with TRBJ2-5; 7 bases agree with TRBD2. Losses at the gene ends were 4 bases for V and 9 bases for J; bases not matched to a gene: 15. Germline CDR1 is SGHNT and CDR2 is YYREEE (reference sequence). The CDR3 runs 15 residues.

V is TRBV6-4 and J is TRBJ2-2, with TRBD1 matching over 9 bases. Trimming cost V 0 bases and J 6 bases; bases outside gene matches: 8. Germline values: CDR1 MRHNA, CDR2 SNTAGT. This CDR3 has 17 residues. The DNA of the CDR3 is TGTGCCAGCAGTGACTCGATTAGGGACAGGGTGGCCGGGGAGCTGTTTTTT. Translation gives CASSDSIRDRVAGELFF.

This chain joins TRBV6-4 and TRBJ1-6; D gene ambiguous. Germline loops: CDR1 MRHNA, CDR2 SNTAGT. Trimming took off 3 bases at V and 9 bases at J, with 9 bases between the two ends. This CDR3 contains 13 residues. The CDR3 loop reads CASSERAFSPLHF. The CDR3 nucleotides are TGTGCCAGCAGTGAGCGGGCGTTTTCACCCCTCCACTTT.

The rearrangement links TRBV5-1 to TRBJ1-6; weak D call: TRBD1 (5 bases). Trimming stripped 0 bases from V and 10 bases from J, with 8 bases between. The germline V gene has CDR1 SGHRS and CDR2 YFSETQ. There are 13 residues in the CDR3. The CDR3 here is CASSLEGNSPLHF. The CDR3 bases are TGCGCCAGCAGCTTGGAGGGGAACTCACCCCTCCACTTT.

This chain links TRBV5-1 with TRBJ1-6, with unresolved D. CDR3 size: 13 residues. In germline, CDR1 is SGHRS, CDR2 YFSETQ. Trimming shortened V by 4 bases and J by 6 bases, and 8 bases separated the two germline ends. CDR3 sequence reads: CASSLLGNSPLHF. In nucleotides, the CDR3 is TGCGCCAGCAGCCTGCTCGGTAATTCACCCCTCCACTTT.

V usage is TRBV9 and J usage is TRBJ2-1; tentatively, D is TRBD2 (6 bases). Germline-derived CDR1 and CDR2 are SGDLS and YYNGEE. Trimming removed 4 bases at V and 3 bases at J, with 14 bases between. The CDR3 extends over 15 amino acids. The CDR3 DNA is TGTGCCAGCAGCCTCGGGGGAGAACTCTACAATGAGCAGTTCTTC. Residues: CASSLGGELYNEQFF.

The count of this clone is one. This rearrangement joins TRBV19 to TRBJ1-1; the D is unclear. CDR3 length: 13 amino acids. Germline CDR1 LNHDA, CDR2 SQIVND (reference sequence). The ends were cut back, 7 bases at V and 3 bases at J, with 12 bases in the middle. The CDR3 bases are TGTGCCAGTACCACGGTCGGTCACACTGAAGCTTTCTTT. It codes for CASTTVGHTEAFF.

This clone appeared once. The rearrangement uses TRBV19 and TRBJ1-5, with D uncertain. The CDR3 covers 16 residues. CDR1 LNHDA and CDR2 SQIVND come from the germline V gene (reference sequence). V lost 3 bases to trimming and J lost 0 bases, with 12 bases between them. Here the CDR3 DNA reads TGTGCCAGTAGTATTAGCCCCCCGACTAGCAATCAGCCCCAGCATTTT. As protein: CASSISPPTSNQPQHF.